What follows are 27 T cell receptor beta chains derived from one specimen sequenced in a study of CD8 T cells in Susac syndrome. Reverse transcription of roughly 0.5 to 1 ug RNA was carried out with random hexamers. TCRdb reanalysed the immunoSEQ multiplex PCR reads using MiXCR and keeps one entry per CDR3 protein. The sample lists 150,000 to 200,000 distinct CDR3 sequences, 75% to 95% seen once, with about 0.1% in the top ten. Sequencing used CD4+ T cells from PBMCs. These receptors were collected from a human donor with Susac syndrome.

V is TRBV30 and J is TRBJ2-1; D unclear. Trimming stripped 0 bases from V and 9 bases from J, with 9 bases between. This CDR3 spans 12 amino acids. Germline V gene sequence: CDR1 GTSNPN, CDR2 SVGIG (reference sequence). The CDR3 sequence is CAWSVTSGEQFF. The CDR3, as DNA: TGTGCCTGGAGTGTCACATCTGGTGAGCAGTTCTTC. The whole variable domain, filled in from reference TRBV30 and TRBJ2-1, reads SQTIHQWPATLVQPVGSPLSLECTVEGTSNPNLYWYRQAAGRGLQLLFYSVGIGQISSEVPQNLSASRPQDRQFILSSKKLLLSDSGFYLCAWSVTSGEQFFGPGTRLTVL.

The chain employs TRBV12-2 and TRBJ1-1. TRBV12-2 is a pseudogene. The length of the CDR3 is 15 residues. The CDR3 DNA reads as TGTGCAAGTCGCTTAGTGAGAGGGCCGAACACTGAAGCTTTCTTT. This gives the protein CASRLVRGPNTEAFF.

This clonotype came up once. The rearrangement links TRBV30 to TRBJ1-5, with TRBD1 matching over 7 bases. The CDR3 has 14 residues. Germline V gene data show CDR1 as GTSNPN and CDR2 as SVGIG (reference sequence). V dropped 5 bases and J dropped 3; count of bases not matched to a gene: 7. In DNA, the CDR3 is TGTGCCTGGGCAATACAGGGGTACAATCAGCCCCAGCATTTT. Encoded protein: CAWAIQGYNQPQHF.

The rearrangement links TRBV5-1 to TRBJ1-4; TRBD1 might be the D (5 bases). Germline-derived CDR1 and CDR2 are SGHRS and YFSETQ. Trimming took 4 bases from V and 4 from J, leaving 11 bases between them. There are 14 residues in the CDR3. The CDR3 DNA sequence: TGCGCCAGCAGCATCCGGGACCATAATGAAAAACTGTTTTTT. The encoded protein is CASSIRDHNEKLFF.

The chain couples TRBV6-5 to TRBJ1-2; D is ambiguous. V lost 6 bases and J 2 bases, leaving 13 bases between the germline ends. The CDR3 is 14 residues long. The germline V gene encodes CDR1 MNHEY and CDR2 SVGAGI. The CDR3 here is CASSPPWGNYGYTF. CDR3 coding DNA: TGTGCCAGCAGCCCCCCTTGGGGAAACTATGGCTACACCTTC.

The V gene is TRBV20-1, the J gene TRBJ2-3; tentative D call: TRBD1 (6 bases). CDR3 size: 13 residues. Trimming stripped 6 bases from V and 6 bases from J, with 16 bases between. The germline gives CDR1 DFQATT, CDR2 SNEGSKA (reference sequence). The CDR3, as DNA: TGCAGTGCCATAGGGGCAGGGGAGGATACGCAGTATTTT. This encodes CSAIGAGEDTQYF.

This clonotype was found once. The rearrangement joins TRBV20-1 to TRBJ2-1; 9 nucleotides agree with TRBD2. CDR1 and CDR2 from the germline V gene are DFQATT and SNEGSKA (reference sequence). This CDR3 region has 14 residues. J was trimmed by 7 bases and V by 8 bases; bases with no gene match: 12. In DNA, the CDR3 is TGCAGTAACACCGGGACTAGCTCGGGAAATGAGCAGTTCTTC. Protein sequence: CSNTGTSSGNEQFF.

This clonotype has only one observation. The chain uses TRBV7-9 and TRBJ2-1; 7 bases map to TRBD2. V lost 7 bases to trimming and J lost 8 bases; unmatched junction nucleotides: 2. Germline loops: CDR1 SEHNR, CDR2 FQNEAQ (reference sequence). This CDR3 has 11 amino acids. CDR3 nucleotides: TGTGCCAGCAACCGGGAGGATGAGCAGTTCTTC. This codes for CASNREDEQFF.

This chain joins TRBV24-1 and TRBJ2-6, with 7 nucleotides matching TRBD1. The trim removed 4 bases at V and 2 bases at J, leaving 13 bases unmatched. The germline CDR1 and CDR2 sequences are KGHDR and SFDVKD. CDR3 length: 19 residues. The DNA of the CDR3 is TGTGCCACCAGTGACCCCGGGACAGCTGGAGTTACTGGGGCCAACGTCCTGACTTTC. It specifies CATSDPGTAGVTGANVLTF.

The V gene is TRBV20-1, the J gene TRBJ2-5; D uncertain. This CDR3 comprises 12 residues. Looked up from germline, CDR1 is DFQATT and CDR2 is SNEGSKA (reference sequence). Trimming took off 6 bases at V and 0 bases at J, with 8 bases between the two ends. The DNA for the CDR3 is TGCAGTGCCAAAGAGTACCAAGAGACCCAGTACTTC. This encodes CSAKEYQETQYF.

V usage is TRBV7-3 and J usage is TRBJ2-2, with 7 bases lining up with TRBD2. Germline-derived CDR1 and CDR2 are SGHTA and FQGTGA. The CDR3 covers 16 residues. The V gene end was trimmed by 1 base and the J gene end by 3 bases; junction bases not matched to a gene: 5. The CDR3 protein is CASSLNPAGYTGELFF. CDR3 DNA: TGTGCCAGCAGCTTAAATCCAGCGGGGTACACCGGGGAGCTGTTTTTT.

This rearrangement joins TRBV12-3 or TRBV12-4 to TRBJ1-5; 9 bases match TRBD1. Losses at the gene ends were 5 bases for V and 6 bases for J; bases not matched to a gene: 11. CDR3 size: 16 residues. CDR3 in amino acids: CASSDRGQGYPQPQHF. The CDR3 DNA follows: TGTGCCAGCAGTGACCGAGGACAGGGGTACCCTCAGCCCCAGCATTTT.

This clonotype was detected many times. The chain has TRBV7-3 and TRBJ1-1; D is uncertain. The CDR3 has 13 residues. Germline CDR1 and CDR2: SGHTA and FQGTGA. V lost 2 bases and J 1 base, leaving 5 bases between the germline ends. Here the CDR3 DNA reads TGTGCCAGCAGCTTAGGGCAGAACACTGAAGCTTTCTTT. Encoded protein: CASSLGQNTEAFF.

This clonotype appeared a few times. The V and J genes are TRBV9 and TRBJ2-1; D is possibly TRBD2 (5 bases). In germline, CDR1 is SGDLS, CDR2 YYNGEE. Between the trimmed V and J ends, which lost 1 base and 11 bases, there was a span of 10 bases. The CDR3 consists of 12 residues. The CDR3, as DNA: TGTGCCAGCAGCGTATTGAGCGGAAAGCAGTTCTTC. This codes for CASSVLSGKQFF. The full variable domain, its missing parts supplied by reference TRBV9 and TRBJ2-1, is DSGVTQTPKHLITATGQRVTLRCSPRSGDLSVYWYQQSLDQGLQFLIQYYNGEERAKGNILERFSAQQFPDLHSELNLSSLELGDSALYFCASSVLSGKQFFGPGTRLTVL.

This clonotype was seen a single time. V usage is TRBV7-9 and J usage is TRBJ2-5; D possibly corresponds to TRBD2 (7 bases). The V and J ends lost 2 bases and 0 bases respectively, with 10 bases between them. Germline assignment: CDR1 SEHNR and CDR2 FQNEAQ (reference sequence). This CDR3 has 15 amino acids. CDR3 nucleotide sequence: TGTGCCAGCAGCTTAAAAGGGGGGGACCAAGAGACCCAGTACTTC. Translated: CASSLKGGDQETQYF.

The chain couples TRBV20-1 to TRBJ2-7, with 10 bases that match TRBD2. V trimming: 0 bases; J trimming: 3 bases; junction bases outside the gene matches: 5. Germline V lookup: CDR1 DFQATT, CDR2 SNEGSKA (reference sequence). This CDR3 is 15 amino acids long. CDR3: CSARDTSGDLYEQYF. In nucleotides, the CDR3 is TGCAGTGCTAGAGATACTAGCGGGGACCTCTACGAGCAGTACTTC.

The V gene is TRBV3-1, the J gene TRBJ2-1; a weak D match, TRBD1 (6 bases). V dropped 1 base and J dropped 3 bases, with 7 bases sitting between them. Germline CDR1 and CDR2: LGHDT and YNNKEL (reference sequence). This CDR3 is built from 14 residues. CDR3 loop: CASSQGGHYNEQFF. Here the CDR3 DNA reads TGTGCCAGCAGCCAAGGGGGACACTACAATGAGCAGTTCTTC.

The rearrangement joins TRBV12-3 or TRBV12-4 to TRBJ1-1, with D possibly matching TRBD1 (5 bases). CDR3 size: 12 residues. Trimming pared 4 bases from V and 4 bases from J, leaving 7 bases between. The CDR3 is CASSWGVTEAFF. CDR3 DNA: TGTGCCAGCAGTTGGGGGGTCACTGAAGCTTTCTTT.

J is TRBJ2-1 and V is TRBV29-1, with 8 nucleotides matching TRBD1. The CDR3 is 14 residues long. The germline gives CDR1 SQVTM, CDR2 ANQGSEA. The J segment lost 8 bases and the V segment lost 3 bases, leaving 9 bases of the junction unmatched. This chain's CDR3 is CSVDGQGALDEQFF. In nucleotides, the CDR3 is TGCAGCGTTGACGGCCAGGGGGCTCTGGATGAGCAGTTCTTC.

The V and J genes are TRBV20-1 and TRBJ1-5, with D tentatively TRBD1 (6 bases). CDR1 is DFQATT, CDR2 SNEGSKA, per germline (reference sequence). This CDR3 spans 13 amino acids. Trimming removed 6 bases from V and 3 bases from J, with 12 bases in between. The CDR3 is CSAASGDNQPQHF. The CDR3 nucleotides are TGCAGTGCCGCTTCAGGGGACAATCAGCCCCAGCATTTT.

The V gene is TRBV3-1, the J gene TRBJ2-2, with D perhaps matching TRBD2 (6 bases). CDR1 is LGHDT, CDR2 YNNKEL, per germline (reference sequence). The ends were cut back, 4 bases at V and 6 bases at J, with 12 bases in the middle. CDR3 size: 14 residues. The CDR3 sequence is CASSRLVVAGELFF. In nucleotides, the CDR3 is TGTGCCAGCAGCCGACTAGTAGTCGCCGGGGAGCTGTTTTTT.

The chain joins TRBV20-1 to TRBJ2-5; unclear D gene. Trimming stripped 4 bases from V and 4 bases from J, with 13 bases between. The CDR3 has 13 residues. CDR1 and CDR2 (germline): DFQATT, SNEGSKA (reference sequence). The CDR3 DNA sequence: TGCAGTGCTATTAGACCCACCCGAGAGACCCAGTACTTC. The encoded protein is CSAIRPTRETQYF.

J is TRBJ2-1 and V is TRBV28; 12 positions match TRBD2. There are 15 residues in the CDR3. Trimming at V came to 6 bases and at J to 2 bases, leaving 2 bases not matched to a gene. CDR1 and CDR2 (germline): MDHEN, SYDVKM. The DNA for the CDR3 is TGTGCCAGCAGACCTAGCGGGGGGGCCTACAATGAGCAGTTCTTC. Protein product: CASRPSGGAYNEQFF.

The CDR3: CASSTGWGNYGYTF. Written as DNA, the CDR3 is TGTGCCAGCAGTACAGGATGGGGCAACTATGGCTACACCTTC. This chain uses TRBV2 with TRBJ1-2, with a tentative D call TRBD1 (5 bases). Trimming left V 5 bases short and J 2 bases short, with 12 bases between. Per the germline V gene, CDR1 is SNHLY and CDR2 is FYNNEI. The CDR3 covers 14 residues. The full variable domain, its missing parts supplied by reference TRBV2 and TRBJ1-2, is EPEVTQTPSHQVTQMGQEVILRCVPISNHLYFYWYRQILGQKVEFLVSFYNNEISEKSEIFDDQFSVERPDGSNFTLKIRSTKLEDSAMYFCASSTGWGNYGYTFGSGTRLTVV.

The chain employs TRBV5-1 and TRBJ2-7, with D perhaps TRBD1 (6 bases). Trimming stripped 4 bases from V and 5 bases from J, with 19 bases between. The CDR3 sequence is 15 residues long. Per the germline V gene, CDR1 is SGHRS and CDR2 is YFSETQ. In nucleotides, the CDR3 is TGCGCCAGCAGCCCCACCGGGCAGGGGTTCAACGAGCAGTACTTC. Its protein is CASSPTGQGFNEQYF.

The rearrangement links TRBV30 to TRBJ1-1, with TRBD1 as a possible D gene (5 bases). Germline V lookup: CDR1 GTSNPN, CDR2 SVGIG (reference sequence). CDR3 size: 10 residues. CDR3 residues: CAVRGREAFF. DNA for the CDR3: TGTGCTGTACGGGGACGGGAAGCTTTCTTT.

This chain links TRBV7-2 with TRBJ2-1; D is uncertain. Trimming took 1 base from V and 8 from J, leaving 12 bases between them. The CDR3 extends over 14 amino acids. The germline V gene has CDR1 SGHTA and CDR2 FQGNSA. The CDR3 nucleotides are TGTGCCAGCAGCTTAGATCCTAGTAGACATGAGCAGTTCTTC. Translated, it gives CASSLDPSRHEQFF. The variable domain in full, with the rest retrieved from reference TRBV7-2 and TRBJ2-1, is GAGVSQSPSNKVTEKGKDVELRCDPISGHTALYWYRQSLGQGLEFLIYFQGNSAPDKSGLPSDRFSAERTGGSVSTLTIQRTQQEDSAVYLCASSLDPSRHEQFFGPGTRLTVL.